The next 7 T cell receptor beta chains were all read from a single sample in a study of blood T cell repertoires in COVID-19. The method was immunoSEQ multiplex PCR; TCRdb's version includes in-frame clones alone and lacks a portion of them. The data contain 140,000 to 150,000 clones, approximately 88% of them singletons. The sample comprised PBMCs or T cells enriched from blood (not recorded which). These receptor sequences come from a woman between 25 and 40 years old with acute COVID-19.

The chain has TRBV18 and TRBJ2-2; maybe TRBD2 (6 bases). V dropped 3 bases and J dropped 5 bases, with 10 bases sitting between them. Germline V lookup: CDR1 KGHSH, CDR2 LQKENI. The CDR3 runs to 14 residues. The CDR3 loop is CASSPASDTGELFF. DNA of the CDR3: TGTGCCAGCTCACCTGCTAGCGATACCGGGGAGCTGTTTTTT.

This sequence joins TRBV18 and TRBJ1-1; D is unclear. V was shortened by 2 bases and J by 7 bases, with 8 bases between the two germline ends. The CDR3 contains 12 residues. Germline V gene sequence: CDR1 KGHSH, CDR2 LQKENI. CDR3 in DNA: TGTGCCAGCTCACCAGGGAGAAGTGAAGCTTTCTTT. Translation: CASSPGRSEAFF.

V is TRBV6-5 and J is TRBJ2-3, with 8 positions matching TRBD2. The germline CDR1 and CDR2 sequences are MNHEY and SVGAGI. CDR3 size: 15 residues. The V gene end was trimmed by 2 bases and the J gene end by 5 bases; junction bases not matched to a gene: 6. The chain's CDR3 is CASSYGLAGRDTQYF. Written as DNA, the CDR3 is TGTGCCAGCAGTTACGGGCTAGCGGGTCGAGATACGCAGTATTTT.

The chain uses TRBV7-2 and TRBJ1-1; TRBD1 agrees at 7 bases. The V segment lost 2 bases and the J segment 5 bases; nucleotides outside the gene matches: 5. The CDR3 covers 14 residues. Germline values: CDR1 SGHTA, CDR2 FQGNSA. CDR3 in DNA: TGTGCCAGCAGCTTACCCGACAGGGTAACTGAAGCTTTCTTT. Amino acids: CASSLPDRVTEAFF.

This chain uses TRBV28 with TRBJ2-2; 9 nucleotides line up with TRBD1. Unmatched junction bases numbered 5, after V lost 5 bases and J lost 4 bases. Germline V gene lookup returns CDR1 MDHEN and CDR2 SYDVKM. This CDR3 spans 15 amino acids. This CDR3 reads CASSPGQGVTGELFF. CDR3 sequence (DNA): TGTGCCAGCAGTCCGGGACAGGGAGTCACCGGGGAGCTGTTTTTT. Full variable domain (missing parts from reference TRBV28 and TRBJ2-2): DVKVTQSSRYLVKRTGEKVFLECVQDMDHENMFWYRQDPGLGLRLIYFSYDVKMKEKGDIPEGYSVSREKKERFSLILESASTNQTSMYLCASSPGQGVTGELFFGEGSRLTVL.

The V call is TRBV5-6, the J call TRBJ1-5; D not certain. Trimming took off 5 bases at V and 3 bases at J, with 12 bases between the two ends. The germline V gene encodes CDR1 SGHDT and CDR2 YYEEEE. The CDR3 is 14 amino acids. The CDR3 DNA is TGTGCCAGCAGTCGTGGACTGTCCAATCAGCCCCAGCATTTT. Its translation: CASSRGLSNQPQHF.

To note about this clone: Other nucleotide sequences from this sample produce the same CDR3. The chain joins TRBV4-2 to TRBJ2-7, with TRBD2 matching 11 bases. The V and J ends lost 0 bases and 4 bases, in that order; junction bases with no gene match: 2. CDR3 size: 15 residues. Germline CDR1 reads LGHNA; CDR2 reads YNFKEQ. The CDR3 loop is CASSQEASGRYEQYF. The DNA of the CDR3 is TGTGCCAGCAGCCAAGAGGCTAGCGGGAGGTACGAGCAGTACTTC.